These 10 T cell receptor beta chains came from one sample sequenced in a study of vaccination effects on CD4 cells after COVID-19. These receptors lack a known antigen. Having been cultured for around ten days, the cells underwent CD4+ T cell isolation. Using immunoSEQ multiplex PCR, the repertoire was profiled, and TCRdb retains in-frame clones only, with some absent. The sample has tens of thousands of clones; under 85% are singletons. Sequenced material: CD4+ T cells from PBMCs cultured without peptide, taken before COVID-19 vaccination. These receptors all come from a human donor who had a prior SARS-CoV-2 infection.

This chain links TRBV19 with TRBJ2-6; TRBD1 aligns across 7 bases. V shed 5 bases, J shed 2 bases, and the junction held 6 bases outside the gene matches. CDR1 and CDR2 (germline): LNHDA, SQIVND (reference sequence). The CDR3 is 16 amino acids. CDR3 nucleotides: TGTGCCAGTAGTTCGAGACAGGGCGCTGGGGCCAACGTCCTGACTTTC. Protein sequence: CASSSRQGAGANVLTF.

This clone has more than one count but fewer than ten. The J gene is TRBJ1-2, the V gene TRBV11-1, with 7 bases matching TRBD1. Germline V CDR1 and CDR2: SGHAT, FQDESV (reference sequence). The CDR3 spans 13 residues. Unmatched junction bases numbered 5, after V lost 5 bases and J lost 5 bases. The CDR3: CASSLGQLYGYTF. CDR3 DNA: TGTGCCAGCAGCCTGGGACAGTTATATGGCTACACCTTC.

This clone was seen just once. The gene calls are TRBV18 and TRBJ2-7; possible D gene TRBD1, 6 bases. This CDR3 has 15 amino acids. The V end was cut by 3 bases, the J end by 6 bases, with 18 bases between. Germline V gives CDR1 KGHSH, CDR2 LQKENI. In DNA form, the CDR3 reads TGTGCCAGCTCACCCCGGGACATACAGATAGGCGAGCAGTACTTC. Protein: CASSPRDIQIGEQYF.

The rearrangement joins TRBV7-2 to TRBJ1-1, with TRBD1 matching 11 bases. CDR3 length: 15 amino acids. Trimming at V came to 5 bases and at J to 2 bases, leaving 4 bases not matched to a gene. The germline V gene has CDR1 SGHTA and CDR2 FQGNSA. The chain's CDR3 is CASSPRTGGNTEAFF. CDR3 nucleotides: TGTGCCAGCAGCCCACGGACAGGGGGCAACACTGAAGCTTTCTTT. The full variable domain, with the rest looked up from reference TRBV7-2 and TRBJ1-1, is GAGVSQSPSNKVTEKGKDVELRCDPISGHTALYWYRQSLGQGLEFLIYFQGNSAPDKSGLPSDRFSAERTGGSVSTLTIQRTQQEDSAVYLCASSPRTGGNTEAFFGQGTRLTVV.

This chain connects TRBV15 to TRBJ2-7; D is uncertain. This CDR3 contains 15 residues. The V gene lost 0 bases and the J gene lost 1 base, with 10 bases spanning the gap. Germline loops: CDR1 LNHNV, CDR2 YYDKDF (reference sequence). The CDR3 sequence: CATSREVGSSYEQYF. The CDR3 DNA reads TGTGCCACCAGCAGAGAAGTCGGCAGTTCCTACGAGCAGTACTTC.

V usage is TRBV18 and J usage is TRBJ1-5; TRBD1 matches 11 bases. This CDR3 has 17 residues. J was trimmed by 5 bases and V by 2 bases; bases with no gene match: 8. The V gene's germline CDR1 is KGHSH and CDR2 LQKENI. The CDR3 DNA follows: TGTGCCAGCTCACCAACCGGGACAGGGGGGTTTCATCAGCCCCAGCATTTT. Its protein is CASSPTGTGGFHQPQHF. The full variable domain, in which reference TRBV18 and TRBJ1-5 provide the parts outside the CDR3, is NAGVMQNPRHLVRRRGQEARLRCSPMKGHSHVYWYRQLPEEGLKFMVYLQKENIIDESGMPKERFSAEFPKEGPSILRIQQVVRGDSAAYFCASSPTGTGGFHQPQHFGDGTRLSIL.

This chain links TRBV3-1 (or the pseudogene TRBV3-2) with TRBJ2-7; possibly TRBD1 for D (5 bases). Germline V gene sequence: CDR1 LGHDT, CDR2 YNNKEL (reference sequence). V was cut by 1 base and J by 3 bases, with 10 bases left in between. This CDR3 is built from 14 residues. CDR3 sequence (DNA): TGTGCCAGCAGCCAAGCGCCAGGGATCTACGAGCAGTACTTC. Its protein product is CASSQAPGIYEQYF.

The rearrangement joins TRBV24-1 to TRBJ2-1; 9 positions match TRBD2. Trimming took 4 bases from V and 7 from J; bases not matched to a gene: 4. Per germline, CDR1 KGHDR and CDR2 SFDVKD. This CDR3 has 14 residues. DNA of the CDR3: TGTGCCACCAGTGAAGGACTAGCGAGGAATGAGCAGTTCTTC. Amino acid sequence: CATSEGLARNEQFF.

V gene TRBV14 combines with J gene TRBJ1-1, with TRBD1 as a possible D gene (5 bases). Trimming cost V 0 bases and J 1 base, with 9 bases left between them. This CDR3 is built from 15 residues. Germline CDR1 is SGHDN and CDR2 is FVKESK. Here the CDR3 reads CASSQEWGKNTEAFF. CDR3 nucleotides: TGTGCCAGCAGCCAAGAGTGGGGGAAGAACACTGAAGCTTTCTTT.

CDR3 in amino acids: CASSFNTRNTDTQYF. The CDR3 DNA reads TGTGCCAGCAGTTTTAATACCAGAAACACAGATACGCAGTATTTT. The chain has TRBV28 and TRBJ2-3; D call uncertain. The CDR3 is 15 amino acids. Looked up from germline, CDR1 is MDHEN and CDR2 is SYDVKM. Trimming removed 3 bases from V and 2 bases from J, with 12 bases in between. Based on the CDR3 plus reference TRBV28 and TRBJ2-3, the full variable domain is DVKVTQSSRYLVKRTGEKVFLECVQDMDHENMFWYRQDPGLGLRLIYFSYDVKMKEKGDIPEGYSVSREKKERFSLILESASTNQTSMYLCASSFNTRNTDTQYFGPGTRLTVL.